This T cell receptor (beta chain) stems from a study of shared clonotypes between healthy human individuals. Looking at the study overall: The cohort had a couple of women and a few men, ages 18 to 49.

Regarding the study as a whole: Clonotype sharing levels among donors were expected to vary with sequencing depth. Only blood samples were collected, and tissue repertoires likely differ.

The table lists this clone with a count of one. No antigen is known for it. At one boundary the junction diverges from the germline segment, which might be a read error. Other DNA sequences within the sample encode an identical CDR3. CDR1 and CDR2 (germline): SQVTM, ANQGSEA. This CDR3 comprises 12 residues. Deep-level assay runs were performed. Only in-frame clones appear in the TCRdb table, and some are missing; sequencing was by immunoSEQ multiplex PCR. This table has about 510,000 clones, 60% to 80% appearing once. The sequence derives from a woman in her thirties or forties in good health. Some clones in this sample may be carry-over from other donors' samples. The sample was PBMCs. The chain combines TRBV29-1 with TRBJ2-7; possible D gene TRBD2, 6 bases. The CDR3 protein is CSAGDGGYEQYF. The CDR3 region has the DNA TGCAGCGCGGGGGACGGGGGATACGAACAGTATTTC.